A single sample gave rise to the 10 T cell receptor beta chains below, sequenced in a study of T cells in Graves' hyperthyroidism and ophthalmopathy. Researchers amplified the TCR beta CDR3 regions from RNA transcripts. The primer set for the first-round RT-PCR of the TCR CDR3 was HTBI. MiXCR was run by TCRdb on the multiplex PCR reads, yielding one entry per CDR3 protein. The table has around 610,000 distinct CDR3 sequences, around 15% seen once. Sequencing was done on a sample of blood. The receptors here all came from a middle-aged woman with Graves' ophthalmopathy.

This clonotype appeared many times. The chain has TRBV6-1 and TRBJ1-6, with TRBD1 matching 8 bases. Trimming cost V 5 bases and J 7 bases; bases outside gene matches: 4. The germline V gene encodes CDR1 MNHNS and CDR2 SASEGT. CDR3 length: 14 residues. CDR3 sequence reads: CASSRTGRNSPLHF. Written as DNA, the CDR3 is TGTGCCAGCAGTAGGACAGGGCGGAATTCACCCCTCCACTTT.

V gene TRBV6-1 combines with J gene TRBJ2-2; 7 bases are a match to TRBD2. The CDR3 is 17 residues long. Germline values: CDR1 MNHNS, CDR2 SASEGT. The V and J ends lost 4 bases and 0 bases, in that order; junction bases with no gene match: 8. The DNA for the CDR3 is TGTGCCAGCAGTGCTTCGCGGGGGTTCGCGAACACCGGGGAGCTGTTTTTT. Protein: CASSASRGFANTGELFF.

The table lists this clonotype with a few counts. CDR3 nucleotide sequence: TGCGCCAGCAGCTTGGTGCAGGGTGGCGCAGATACGCAGTATTTT. Translation gives CASSLVQGGADTQYF. The V gene is TRBV5-1, the J gene TRBJ2-3; maybe TRBD1 (5 bases). The CDR3 is made up of 15 amino acids. Trimming shortened V by 0 bases and J by 4 bases, and 12 bases separated the two germline ends. Per germline, CDR1 SGHRS and CDR2 YFSETQ. Together with reference TRBV5-1 and TRBJ2-3, the CDR3 gives the full variable domain: KAGVTQTPRYLIKTRGQQVTLSCSPISGHRSVSWYQQTPGQGLQFLFEYFSETQRNKGNFPGRFSGRQFSNSRSEMNVSTLELGDSALYLCASSLVQGGADTQYFGPGTRLTVL.

This chain uses TRBV2 with TRBJ1-2; TRBD1 might be the D (6 bases). Germline lookup yields CDR1 SNHLY and CDR2 FYNNEI. This CDR3 is 12 amino acids long. V lost 8 bases and J lost 5, with 12 bases in between. CDR3: CASGAGEYGYTF. CDR3 in DNA: TGTGCCAGCGGTGCAGGGGAGTATGGCTACACCTTC.

This clonotype was seen at least ten times. The chain is built from TRBV19 and TRBJ1-1; D not certain. Between the trimmed V and J ends, which lost 9 bases and 1 base, there was a span of 12 bases. The CDR3 is made up of 13 amino acids. Germline-derived CDR1 and CDR2 are LNHDA and SQIVND (reference sequence). The CDR3 DNA follows: TGTGCCAGCCACCGCCAATGGAACACTGAAGCTTTCTTT. Protein: CASHRQWNTEAFF.

This clonotype was observed many times. V is TRBV7-7 and J is TRBJ2-2; D gene ambiguous. The V end lost 6 bases, the J end lost 3 bases, and 5 bases lay between the germline ends. CDR1 is SSHAT and CDR2 is FNYEAQ in the germline V gene (reference sequence). The CDR3 runs to 12 residues. CDR3 protein: CASSPYTGELFF. The CDR3 DNA reads TGTGCCAGCAGTCCTTACACCGGGGAGCTGTTTTTT.

This clonotype showed up many times. The chain recombines TRBV7-8 with TRBJ2-7, with a tentative D call TRBD2 (5 bases). The CDR3 loop spans 15 amino acids. Germline V lookup: CDR1 SGHVS, CDR2 FQNEAQ. V lost 1 base, J lost 0 bases, and 10 bases lay in between. In DNA, the CDR3 is TGTGCCAGCAGCTTAGGCGGCACTAGCTCCTACGAGCAGTACTTC. It codes for CASSLGGTSSYEQYF. Full variable domain (rest looked up from reference TRBV7-8 and TRBJ2-7): GAGVSQSPRYKVAKRGQDVALRCDPISGHVSLFWYQQALGQGPEFLTYFQNEAQLDKSGLPSDRFFAERPEGSVSTLKIQRTQQEDSAVYLCASSLGGTSSYEQYFGPGTRLTVT.

This clonotype was found a few times. V gene TRBV20-1 combines with J gene TRBJ2-7; TRBD1 matches at 8 bases. Germline lookup yields CDR1 DFQATT and CDR2 SNEGSKA (reference sequence). J lost 3 bases, V lost 3 bases, and 13 bases had no gene match. CDR3 size: 16 residues. In DNA form, the CDR3 reads TGCAGTGCTAGGGCCGGGACAGGAGGATTGATCTACGAGCAGTACTTC. Protein sequence: CSARAGTGGLIYEQYF.

This clonotype was counted many times. The chain combines TRBV7-3 with TRBJ2-7; D possibly corresponds to TRBD2 (7 bases). The CDR3 has 14 amino acids. CDR1 SGHTA and CDR2 FQGTGA come from the germline V gene. Trimming cost V 5 bases and J 5 bases, with 16 bases left between them. Written as DNA, the CDR3 is TGTGCCAGCAGCGAAGGGGGGGTCTTCGACGAGCAGTACTTC. Encoded protein: CASSEGGVFDEQYF. The full variable domain, in which reference TRBV7-3 and TRBJ2-7 provide the parts outside the CDR3, is GAGVSQTPSNKVTEKGKYVELRCDPISGHTALYWYRQSLGQGPEFLIYFQGTGAADDSGLPNDRFFAVRPEGSVSTLKIQRTERGDSAVYLCASSEGGVFDEQYFGPGTRLTVT.

This clonotype has at least ten counts. This rearrangement joins TRBV20-1 to TRBJ2-7; 14 bases map to TRBD2. There are 17 residues in the CDR3. The germline CDR1 and CDR2 sequences are DFQATT and SNEGSKA (reference sequence). Trimming at V came to 0 bases and at J to 2 bases, leaving 6 bases not matched to a gene. The CDR3 is CSARETSGRGRTYEQYF. In nucleotides, the CDR3 is TGCAGTGCTAGAGAGACTAGCGGGAGGGGAAGGACCTACGAGCAGTACTTC.